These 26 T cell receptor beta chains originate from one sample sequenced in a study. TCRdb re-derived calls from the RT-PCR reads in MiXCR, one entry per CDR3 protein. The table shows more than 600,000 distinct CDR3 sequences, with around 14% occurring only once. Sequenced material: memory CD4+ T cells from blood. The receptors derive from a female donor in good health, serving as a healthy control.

The CDR3 protein is CASSAIQGGFDTQYF. Here the CDR3 DNA reads TGCGCCAGCAGCGCAATCCAGGGGGGGTTTGATACGCAGTATTTT. The chain employs TRBV5-1 and TRBJ2-3; the D gene could be TRBD1 or TRBD2 (7 bases each). V dropped 4 bases and J dropped 6 bases, with 18 bases sitting between them. CDR3 length: 15 amino acids. Germline CDR1 and CDR2: SGHRS and YFSETQ.

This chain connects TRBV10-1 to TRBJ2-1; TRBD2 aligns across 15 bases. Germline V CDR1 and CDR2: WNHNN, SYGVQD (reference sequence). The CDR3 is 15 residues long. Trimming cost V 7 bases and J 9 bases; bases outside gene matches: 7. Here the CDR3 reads CASTPGLAGGSEQFF. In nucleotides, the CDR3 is TGCGCCAGCACACCGGGACTAGCGGGAGGAAGTGAGCAGTTCTTC.

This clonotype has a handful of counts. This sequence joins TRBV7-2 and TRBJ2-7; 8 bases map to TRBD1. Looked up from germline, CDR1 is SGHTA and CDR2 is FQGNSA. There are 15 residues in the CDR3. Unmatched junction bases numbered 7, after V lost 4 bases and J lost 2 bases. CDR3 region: CASSSGPGQAYEQYF. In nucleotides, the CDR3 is TGTGCCAGCAGCTCCGGACCGGGACAGGCCTACGAGCAGTACTTC. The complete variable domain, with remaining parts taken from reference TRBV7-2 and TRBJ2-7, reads GAGVSQSPSNKVTEKGKDVELRCDPISGHTALYWYRQSLGQGLEFLIYFQGNSAPDKSGLPSDRFSAERTGGSVSTLTIQRTQQEDSAVYLCASSSGPGQAYEQYFGPGTRLTVT.

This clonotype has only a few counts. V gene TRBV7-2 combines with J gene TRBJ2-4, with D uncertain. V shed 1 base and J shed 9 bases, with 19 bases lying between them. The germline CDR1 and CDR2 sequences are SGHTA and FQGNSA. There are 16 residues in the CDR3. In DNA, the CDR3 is TGTGCCAGCAGCTTAGATTTGATGGCAGATACGACCATTCAGTACTTC. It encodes CASSLDLMADTTIQYF. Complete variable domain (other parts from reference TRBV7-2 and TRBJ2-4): GAGVSQSPSNKVTEKGKDVELRCDPISGHTALYWYRQSLGQGLEFLIYFQGNSAPDKSGLPSDRFSAERTGGSVSTLTIQRTQQEDSAVYLCASSLDLMADTTIQYFGAGTRLSVL.

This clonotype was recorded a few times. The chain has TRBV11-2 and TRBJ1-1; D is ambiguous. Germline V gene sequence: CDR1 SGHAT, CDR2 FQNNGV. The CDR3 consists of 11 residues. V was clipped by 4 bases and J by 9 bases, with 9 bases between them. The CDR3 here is CASSSPGQAFF. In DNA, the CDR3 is TGTGCCAGCAGCTCCCCCGGACAAGCTTTCTTT.

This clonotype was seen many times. CDR3 sequence: CATSRIRSHSNQPQHF. The CDR3 DNA reads as TGTGCCACCTCCCGGATCAGGTCTCATAGCAATCAGCCCCAGCATTTT. This chain uses TRBV6-2 or TRBV6-3 with TRBJ1-5; D remains unclear. Germline-derived CDR1 and CDR2 are MNHEY and SVGEGT. CDR3 length equals 16 residues. V was cut by 10 bases and J by 0 bases, with 19 bases left in between.

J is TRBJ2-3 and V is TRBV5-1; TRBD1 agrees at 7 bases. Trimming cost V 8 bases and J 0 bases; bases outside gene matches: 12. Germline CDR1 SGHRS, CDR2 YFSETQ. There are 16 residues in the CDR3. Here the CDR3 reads CASASPQGVSTDTQYF. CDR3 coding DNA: TGCGCCAGTGCCTCTCCCCAGGGGGTGAGCACAGATACGCAGTATTTT.

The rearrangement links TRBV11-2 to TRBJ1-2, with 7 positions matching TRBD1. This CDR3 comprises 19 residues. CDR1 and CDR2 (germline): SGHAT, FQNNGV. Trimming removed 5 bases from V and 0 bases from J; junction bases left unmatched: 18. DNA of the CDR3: TGTGCCAGCAGCAATGGGTTTAGACAGGGTCATACTTCTAACTATGGCTACACCTTC. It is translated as CASSNGFRQGHTSNYGYTF.

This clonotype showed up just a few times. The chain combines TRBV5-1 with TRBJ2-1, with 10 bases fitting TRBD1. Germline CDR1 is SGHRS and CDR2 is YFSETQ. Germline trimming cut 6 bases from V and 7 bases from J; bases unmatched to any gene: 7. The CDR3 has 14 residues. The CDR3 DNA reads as TGCGCCAGCACCTCGGACAGGGGGTTTAATGAGCAGTTCTTC. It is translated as CASTSDRGFNEQFF.

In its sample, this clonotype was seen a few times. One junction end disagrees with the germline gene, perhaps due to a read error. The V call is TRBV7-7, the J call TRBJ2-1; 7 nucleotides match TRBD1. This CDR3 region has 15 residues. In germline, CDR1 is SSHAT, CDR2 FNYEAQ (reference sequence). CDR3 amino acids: CASSLGQGVGNEQFF. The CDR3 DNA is TGTGCTAGCAGCTTAGGGCAGGGGGTAGGCAATGAGCAGTTCTTC. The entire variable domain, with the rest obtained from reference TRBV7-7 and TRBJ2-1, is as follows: GAGVSQSPRYKVTKRGQDVTLRCDPISSHATLYWYQQALGQGPEFLTYFNYEAQPDKSGLPSDRFSAERPEGSISTLTIQRTEQRDSAMYRCASSLGQGVGNEQFFGPGTRLTVL.

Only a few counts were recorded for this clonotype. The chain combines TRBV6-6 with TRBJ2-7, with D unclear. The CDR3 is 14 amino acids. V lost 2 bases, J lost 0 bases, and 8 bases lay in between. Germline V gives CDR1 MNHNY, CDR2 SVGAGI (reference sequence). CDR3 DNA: TGTGCCAGCAGTTACGCGGTGAGCTCCTACGAGCAGTACTTC. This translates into CASSYAVSSYEQYF.

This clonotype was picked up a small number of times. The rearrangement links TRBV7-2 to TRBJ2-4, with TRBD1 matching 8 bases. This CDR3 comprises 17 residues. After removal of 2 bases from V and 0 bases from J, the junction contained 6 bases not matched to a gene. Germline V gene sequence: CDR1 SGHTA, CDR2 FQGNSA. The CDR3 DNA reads TGTGCCAGCAGCTTACGCGGACAGGGCCTAGCCAAAAACATTCAGTACTTC. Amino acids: CASSLRGQGLAKNIQYF.

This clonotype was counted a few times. The CDR3 DNA sequence: TGTGCCAGCAGGTCCGCGGACAGGGGGAATCAGCCCCAGCATTTT. Translated, it gives CASRSADRGNQPQHF. The chain is built from TRBV7-9 and TRBJ1-5; TRBD1 agrees at 10 bases. The CDR3 length is 15 residues. Per germline, CDR1 SEHNR and CDR2 FQNEAQ (reference sequence). Germline trimming cut 6 bases from V and 4 bases from J; bases unmatched to any gene: 6.

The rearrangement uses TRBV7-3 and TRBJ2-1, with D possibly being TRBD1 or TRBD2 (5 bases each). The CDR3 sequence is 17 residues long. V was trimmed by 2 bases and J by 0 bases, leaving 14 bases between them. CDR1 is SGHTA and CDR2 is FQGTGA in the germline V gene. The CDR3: CASSLFGGAPSYNEQFF. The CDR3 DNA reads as TGTGCCAGCAGCTTATTTGGGGGTGCTCCCTCCTACAATGAGCAGTTCTTC.

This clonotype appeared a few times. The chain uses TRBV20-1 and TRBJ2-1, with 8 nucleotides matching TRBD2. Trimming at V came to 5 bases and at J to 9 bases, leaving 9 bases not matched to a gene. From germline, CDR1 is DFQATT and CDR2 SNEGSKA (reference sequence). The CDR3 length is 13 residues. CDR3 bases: TGCAGTGCTCCGGGACTAGATTTCGGTGAGCAGTTCTTC. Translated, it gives CSAPGLDFGEQFF.

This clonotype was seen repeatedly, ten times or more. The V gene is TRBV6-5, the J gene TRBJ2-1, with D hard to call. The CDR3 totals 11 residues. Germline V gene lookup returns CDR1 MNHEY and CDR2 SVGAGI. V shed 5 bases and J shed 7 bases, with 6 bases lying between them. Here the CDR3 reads CASSATNEQFF. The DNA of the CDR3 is TGTGCCAGCAGTGCGACAAATGAGCAGTTCTTC.

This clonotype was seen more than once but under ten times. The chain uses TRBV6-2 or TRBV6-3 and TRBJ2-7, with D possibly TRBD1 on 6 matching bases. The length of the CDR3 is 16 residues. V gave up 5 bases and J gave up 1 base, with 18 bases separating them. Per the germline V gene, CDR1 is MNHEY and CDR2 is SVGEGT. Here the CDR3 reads CASSPRWGRSSYEQYF. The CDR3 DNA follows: TGTGCCAGCAGTCCCCGTTGGGGGCGGAGTTCCTACGAGCAGTACTTC.

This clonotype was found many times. In nucleotides, the CDR3 is TGCAGTGCTAGAGATCCGCGGGACTCCTACAATGAGCAGTTCTTC. Amino acid sequence: CSARDPRDSYNEQFF. The chain couples TRBV20-1 to TRBJ2-1; a weak D match, TRBD2 (6 bases). V lost 0 bases, J lost 0 bases, and 9 bases lay in between. There are 15 residues in the CDR3. Looked up from germline, CDR1 is DFQATT and CDR2 is SNEGSKA (reference sequence).

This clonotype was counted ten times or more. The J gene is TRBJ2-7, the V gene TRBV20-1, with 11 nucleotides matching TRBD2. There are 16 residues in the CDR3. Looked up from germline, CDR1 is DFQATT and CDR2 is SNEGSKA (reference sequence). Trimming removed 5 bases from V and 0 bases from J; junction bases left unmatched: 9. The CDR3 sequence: CSAESGLAVFSYEQYF. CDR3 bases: TGCAGTGCTGAATCGGGACTAGCGGTGTTCTCCTACGAGCAGTACTTC.

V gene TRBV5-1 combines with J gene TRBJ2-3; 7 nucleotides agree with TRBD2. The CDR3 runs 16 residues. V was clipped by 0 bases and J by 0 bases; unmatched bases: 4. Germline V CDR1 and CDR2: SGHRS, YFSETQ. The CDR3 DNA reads TGCGCCAGCAGCTTGGGCGGGAGAGGGAGCACAGATACGCAGTATTTT. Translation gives CASSLGGRGSTDTQYF.

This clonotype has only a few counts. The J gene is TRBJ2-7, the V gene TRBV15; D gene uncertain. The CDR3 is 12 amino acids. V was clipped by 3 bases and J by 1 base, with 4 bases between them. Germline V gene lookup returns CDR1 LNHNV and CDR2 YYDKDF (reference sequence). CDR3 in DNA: TGTGCCACCAGCAGGCAATCCTACGAGCAGTACTTC. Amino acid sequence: CATSRQSYEQYF.

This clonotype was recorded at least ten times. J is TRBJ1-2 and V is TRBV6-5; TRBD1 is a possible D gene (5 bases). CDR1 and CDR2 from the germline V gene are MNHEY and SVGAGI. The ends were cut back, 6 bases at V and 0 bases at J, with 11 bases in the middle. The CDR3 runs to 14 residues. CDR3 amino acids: CASRVGTTNYGYTF. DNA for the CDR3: TGTGCCAGCAGAGTGGGGACTACTAACTATGGCTACACCTTC.

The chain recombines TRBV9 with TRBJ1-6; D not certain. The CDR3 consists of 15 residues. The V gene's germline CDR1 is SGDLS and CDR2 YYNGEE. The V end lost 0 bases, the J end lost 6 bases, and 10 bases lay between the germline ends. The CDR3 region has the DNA TGTGCCAGCAGCGTAGCGGGCGTATCTAATTCACCCCTCCACTTT. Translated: CASSVAGVSNSPLHF.

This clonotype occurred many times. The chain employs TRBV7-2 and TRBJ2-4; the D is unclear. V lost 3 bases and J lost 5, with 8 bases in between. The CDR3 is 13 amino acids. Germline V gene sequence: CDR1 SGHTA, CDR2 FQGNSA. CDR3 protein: CASSFFGENIQYF. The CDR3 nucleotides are TGTGCCAGCAGCTTTTTCGGCGAAAACATTCAGTACTTC.

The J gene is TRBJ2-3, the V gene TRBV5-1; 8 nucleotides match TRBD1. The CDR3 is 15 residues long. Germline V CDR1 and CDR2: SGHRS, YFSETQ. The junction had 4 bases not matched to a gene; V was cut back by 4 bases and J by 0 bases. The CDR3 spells CASSNRDRSTDTQYF. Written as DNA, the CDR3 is TGCGCCAGCAGCAACCGGGACAGGAGCACAGATACGCAGTATTTT.

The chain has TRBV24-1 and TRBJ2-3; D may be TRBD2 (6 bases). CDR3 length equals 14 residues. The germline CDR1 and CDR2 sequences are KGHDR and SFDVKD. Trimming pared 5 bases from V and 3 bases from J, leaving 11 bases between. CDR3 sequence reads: CATSGLAATDTQYF. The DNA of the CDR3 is TGTGCCACCAGTGGCTTAGCGGCAACAGATACGCAGTATTTT.